This TCR beta chain was found in a study of cytomegalovirus exposure and HLA in healthy donors. General study points: The finding came from a later analysis; first-cohort TCR clusters tended to co-occur in the 90 to 150 validation repertoires. The study recorded 160 or so TCR beta chains that were cytomegalovirus-associated.

Produced via immunoSEQ multiplex PCR; TCRdb's table is partial and in-frame only. The sample shows about 250,000 clones, less than 90% of them seen only once. The study drew the donors from its roughly 120-subject validation cohort, separate from the 666-subject first cohort. On this clone itself: Its antigen is as yet unknown.

Trimming left V 2 bases short and J 7 bases short, with 11 bases between. Germline CDR1 and CDR2: MGHRA and YSYEKL. The CDR3 is made up of 14 amino acids. The gene calls are TRBV4-1 and TRBJ2-2; unclear D gene. This TCR came from a man younger than 35 in good health and CMV-seropositive. The source material was PBMCs. The CDR3 loop reads CASSQTWVIGELFF. CDR3 nucleotides: TGCGCCAGCAGCCAAACGTGGGTAATCGGGGAGCTGTTTTTT.